These 29 T cell receptor beta chains came from one sample sequenced in a study of glioma-infiltrating T cells. TCR alpha and beta CDR3 regions were amplified from RNA using iRepertoire nested multiplex PCR. TCRdb fed the multiplex PCR reads into MiXCR, producing one record per CDR3 protein. The sample records 300,000 to 400,000 distinct CDR3 sequences, around 38% being singletons. The source material was glioma tissue, nonneoplastic brain tissue, or PBMCs (not recorded which). These receptors were taken from a human donor with low-grade glioma or glioblastoma, undergoing nonglioma brain surgery, or in good health (not recorded which).

CDR3 coding DNA: TGTGCCAGCAGTTATGGCGTTTACAATGAGCAGTTCTTC. Residues: CASSYGVYNEQFF. This chain joins TRBV6-6 and TRBJ2-1; D is unclear. This CDR3 has 13 residues. V was trimmed by 3 bases and J by 4 bases, leaving 7 bases between them. Germline V gives CDR1 MNHNY, CDR2 SVGAGI (reference sequence).

This clonotype was detected ten times or more. The V call is TRBV6-1, the J call TRBJ2-1, with 9 bases identical to TRBD2. The trim removed 2 bases at V and 6 bases at J, leaving 11 bases unmatched. The CDR3 loop spans 17 amino acids. Germline CDR1 reads MNHNS; CDR2 reads SASEGT. CDR3 region: CASSERNSGSGVNEQFF. CDR3 DNA: TGTGCCAGCAGTGAACGCAATAGCGGGAGTGGGGTCAATGAGCAGTTCTTC.

For this clonotype: At one of its ends the junction is not consistent with the germline gene, which may arise from a read error. The chain has TRBV15 and TRBJ2-1; D is possibly TRBD1 or TRBD2 (5 bases each). Germline CDR1 reads LNHNV; CDR2 reads YYDKDF (reference sequence). The CDR3 is 18 residues long. CDR3 sequence: CATRRDRLGESSYNEQFF. The CDR3 bases are TGTGCCACCAGGAGAGATAGGCTAGGGGAGAGCTCCTACAATGAGCAGTTCTTC.

There are a few counts of this clonotype. In DNA, the CDR3 is TGTGCCAGCAGTTTAGCTGGGCACCTTAGCAATCAGCCCCAGCATTTT. Residues: CASSLAGHLSNQPQHF. The chain joins TRBV28 to TRBJ1-5; D is ambiguous. Between the trimmed V and J ends, which lost 2 bases and 0 bases, there was a span of 11 bases. CDR3 length: 16 residues. Germline V lookup: CDR1 MDHEN, CDR2 SYDVKM.

The gene calls are TRBV7-2 and TRBJ2-1; the D call may be TRBD1 or TRBD2 (5 bases each). The CDR3 is made up of 13 amino acids. CDR1 SGHTA and CDR2 FQGNSA come from the germline V gene. Trimming pared 5 bases from V and 5 bases from J, leaving 10 bases between. CDR3 residues: CASSRDGHNEQFF. The CDR3 DNA reads TGTGCCAGCAGCCGGGACGGTCACAATGAGCAGTTCTTC.

The chain is built from TRBV6-1 and TRBJ2-5; 7 nucleotides align to TRBD1. This CDR3 region has 14 residues. The junction had 5 bases not matched to a gene; V was cut back by 5 bases and J by 2 bases. CDR1 is MNHNS, CDR2 SASEGT, per germline. CDR3 in DNA: TGTGCCAGCAGTTCGTGGACAGGTCAAGAGACCCAGTACTTC. Translating gives CASSSWTGQETQYF.

The rearrangement links TRBV28 to TRBJ2-7; D may be TRBD2 (6 bases). Per the germline V gene, CDR1 is MDHEN and CDR2 is SYDVKM. V dropped 5 bases and J dropped 6 bases, with 17 bases sitting between them. This CDR3 spans 14 amino acids. CDR3: CASSLGGDLCEQYF. The CDR3, as DNA: TGTGCCAGCAGTCTCGGCGGGGACCTCTGCGAGCAGTACTTC.

This clonotype was found a few times. The V gene is TRBV28, the J gene TRBJ1-6; D unresolved. The CDR3 length is 20 residues. Germline values: CDR1 MDHEN, CDR2 SYDVKM. Trimming took off 0 bases at V and 0 bases at J, with 18 bases between the two ends. The CDR3 DNA reads TGTGCCAGCAGTTTATGGTTGGCAGGAGGCTATAGCTCCTATAATTCACCCCTCCACTTT. Encoded protein: CASSLWLAGGYSSYNSPLHF.

The rearrangement uses TRBV7-3 and TRBJ2-7; D not certain. The CDR3 has 14 residues. Per germline, CDR1 SGHTA and CDR2 FQGTGA. With 0 bases removed from V and 2 bases from J, the gap between germline ends came to 8 bases. The CDR3 region is CASSLTPTPYEQYF. The CDR3 nucleotides read TGTGCCAGCAGCTTAACTCCGACCCCCTACGAGCAGTACTTC. Filled out from reference TRBV7-3 and TRBJ2-7, the complete variable domain reads GAGVSQTPSNKVTEKGKYVELRCDPISGHTALYWYRQSLGQGPEFLIYFQGTGAADDSGLPNDRFFAVRPEGSVSTLKIQRTERGDSAVYLCASSLTPTPYEQYFGPGTRLTVT.

This clonotype was counted only a few times. The chain links TRBV18 to TRBJ1-3, with D possibly being TRBD1 (5 bases). Germline CDR1 reads KGHSH; CDR2 reads LQKENI. Trimming cost V 1 base and J 0 bases, with 10 bases left between them. This CDR3 is built from 16 residues. Written as DNA, the CDR3 is TGTGCCAGCTCACCACAACAGGATGTCTCTGGAAACACCATATATTTT. Protein product: CASSPQQDVSGNTIYF.

On this clonotype itself: Sequence at one end of the junction differs from germline and may be a read error. This sequence joins TRBV6-5 and TRBJ2-1; D may be TRBD1 (5 bases). The CDR3 contains 15 residues. Germline V CDR1 and CDR2: MNHEY, SVGAGI. The chain's CDR3 is CASSMTEPSHNEQFF. The CDR3 coding sequence is TGTGCCAGCAGTATGACAGAACCCTCCCACAATGAGCAGTTCTTC.

V is TRBV6-1 and J is TRBJ2-1; TRBD2 agrees at 7 bases. The CDR3 extends over 14 amino acids. Trimming removed 5 bases from V and 6 bases from J; junction bases left unmatched: 7. CDR1 is MNHNS and CDR2 is SASEGT in the germline V gene. Here the CDR3 DNA reads TGTGCCAGCAGTTCGCGGGAGAGCTGCAATGAGCAGTTCTTC. Its translation: CASSSRESCNEQFF.

This clonotype was detected many times. The chain carries TRBV28 and TRBJ1-1; D perhaps matches TRBD1 (5 bases). The CDR3 contains 15 residues. The germline V gene has CDR1 MDHEN and CDR2 SYDVKM. The V end lost 6 bases, the J end lost 1 base, and 15 bases lay between the germline ends. The CDR3 sequence: CASSHGGGSNTEAFF. CDR3 nucleotide sequence: TGTGCCAGCAGCCACGGGGGGGGGTCGAACACTGAAGCTTTCTTT.

This clonotype turned up a few times. V and J are TRBV20-1 and TRBJ2-5, with 9 bases matching TRBD2. The CDR3 spans 15 residues. Trimming removed 4 bases from V and 2 bases from J; junction bases left unmatched: 8. Per germline, CDR1 DFQATT and CDR2 SNEGSKA (reference sequence). This CDR3 is CSAIPPSGDQETQYF. CDR3 coding DNA: TGCAGTGCTATTCCCCCTAGCGGGGATCAAGAGACCCAGTACTTC.

This clonotype was seen many times. The genes are TRBV28 and TRBJ2-1; D unclear. CDR1 and CDR2 from the germline V gene are MDHEN and SYDVKM. V was shortened by 2 bases and J by 3 bases, with 14 bases between the two germline ends. This CDR3 is built from 16 residues. The CDR3 here is CASSLAVEINYNEQFF. The CDR3 coding sequence is TGTGCCAGCAGTTTAGCAGTCGAAATCAACTACAATGAGCAGTTCTTC.

This clonotype has a count of ten or more. This chain links TRBV4-3 with TRBJ2-3; TRBD2 agrees at 12 bases. Per germline, CDR1 LGHNA and CDR2 YSLEER. CDR3 size: 16 residues. Trimming took 1 base from V and 4 from J; bases not matched to a gene: 3. The CDR3 sequence is CASSQGLAGAPDTQYF. As DNA, the CDR3 is TGCGCCAGCAGCCAAGGACTAGCGGGAGCCCCAGATACGCAGTATTTT.

The chain employs TRBV24-1 and TRBJ2-3, with a weak D call TRBD2 (5 bases). Germline V gene sequence: CDR1 KGHDR, CDR2 SFDVKD. The CDR3 loop spans 18 amino acids. The V gene lost 2 bases and the J gene lost 0 bases, with 17 bases spanning the gap. CDR3 bases: TGTGCCACCAGTGATTCGAGTCTAGCTGATTCTAGCACAGATACGCAGTATTTT. Translated: CATSDSSLADSSTDTQYF.

V is TRBV7-2 and J is TRBJ1-6; 8 bases match TRBD1. The CDR3 sequence is 15 residues long. J gave up 10 bases and V 3 bases, and 8 bases lay outside the gene matches. CDR1 is SGHTA and CDR2 is FQGNSA in the germline V gene. CDR3 in amino acids: CASSLGARGQSPLHF. The CDR3 DNA follows: TGTGCCAGCAGCTTGGGAGCCAGGGGGCAATCACCCCTCCACTTT.

The V gene is TRBV2, the J gene TRBJ2-1; TRBD2 might be the D (6 bases). Trimming pared 7 bases from V and 6 bases from J, leaving 10 bases between. This CDR3 spans 12 amino acids. Germline V gives CDR1 SNHLY, CDR2 FYNNEI. The CDR3 loop is CASILAPNEQFF. Here the CDR3 DNA reads TGTGCCAGCATACTAGCCCCCAATGAGCAGTTCTTC.

In its sample, this clonotype was seen many times. As DNA, the CDR3 is TGTGCCAGCAGTTACTCGGTACACTTTGAAGCAGGTAATCAGCCCCAGCATTTT. It encodes CASSYSVHFEAGNQPQHF. The chain joins TRBV6-6 to TRBJ1-5; unclear D gene. Germline V gene data show CDR1 as MNHNY and CDR2 as SVGAGI (reference sequence). The CDR3 length is 18 residues. The V end was cut by 0 bases, the J end by 4 bases, with 19 bases between.

Points on this clonotype: Given a much more abundant clone one base away, this may be a read error. This chain joins TRBV6-9 and TRBJ2-5; 8 bases agree with TRBD1. CDR3 length: 15 amino acids. With 3 bases clipped from V and 5 bases from J, the junction kept 8 bases outside the gene matches. Germline V gives CDR1 MNHGY, CDR2 SVAAGI. Here the CDR3 reads CASSYRGRGFETQYF. In DNA, the CDR3 is TGTGCCAGCAGTTACAGGGGGCGCGGATTCGAGACCCAGTACTTC.

About this clonotype: This could be a read error, since a much larger clone is one nucleotide away. The chain couples TRBV6-2 or TRBV6-3 to TRBJ2-6, with D perhaps TRBD1 (5 bases). The CDR3 extends over 17 amino acids. Germline assignment: CDR1 MNHEY and CDR2 SVGEGT. The CDR3 reads CASSYSRRMSGANILTF. CDR3 DNA: TGTGCCAGCAGTTACTCGAGACGGATGTCTGGGGCCAACATCCTGACTTTC.

The rearrangement uses TRBV28 and TRBJ2-7; no clear D gene. Trimming pared 6 bases from V and 2 bases from J, leaving 23 bases between. Germline CDR1 MDHEN, CDR2 SYDVKM. The CDR3 loop spans 17 amino acids. CDR3 amino acids: CASSQRRANHVPYEQYF. The CDR3 region has the DNA TGTGCCAGCAGCCAACGTCGGGCAAACCACGTCCCCTACGAGCAGTACTTC.

In its sample, this clonotype was seen a few times. The V and J genes are TRBV9 and TRBJ2-3, with D possibly being TRBD1 (6 bases). The length of the CDR3 is 15 residues. Between the trimmed V and J ends, which lost 4 bases and 6 bases, there was a span of 18 bases. The germline gives CDR1 SGDLS, CDR2 YYNGEE. The CDR3 sequence: CASSQPGTRGDTQYF. In DNA, the CDR3 is TGTGCCAGCAGCCAACCCGGGACCAGGGGCGATACGCAGTATTTT.

V and J are TRBV4-1 and TRBJ2-7, with no clear D. The CDR3 is made up of 13 amino acids. V was pared by 0 bases and J by 3 bases, with 6 bases between. Germline CDR1 and CDR2: MGHRA and YSYEKL. For the CDR3, the DNA is TGCGCCAGCAGCCAAGACCTCTTCTACGAGCAGTACTTC. This translates into CASSQDLFYEQYF.

This chain links TRBV20-1 with TRBJ1-5, with D tentatively TRBD1 (6 bases). The CDR3 covers 15 residues. Between the trimmed V and J ends, which lost 2 bases and 3 bases, there was a span of 14 bases. From germline, CDR1 is DFQATT and CDR2 SNEGSKA (reference sequence). The CDR3, as DNA: TGCAGTGCTAGACTACGGACAGTAGTCAATCAGCCCCAGCATTTT. It encodes CSARLRTVVNQPQHF.

The chain is built from TRBV20-1 and TRBJ2-7; D is possibly TRBD1 or TRBD2 (7 bases each). The CDR3 spans 14 residues. Trimming removed 5 bases from V and 2 bases from J, with 16 bases in between. Germline V lookup: CDR1 DFQATT, CDR2 SNEGSKA (reference sequence). The CDR3: CSACTTGTTYEQYF. CDR3 bases: TGCAGTGCTTGCACGACAGGGACTACCTACGAGCAGTACTTC.

This clonotype has more than one count but fewer than ten. V and J are TRBV6-2 or TRBV6-3 and TRBJ1-5; 10 bases match TRBD1. This CDR3 spans 15 amino acids. V lost 5 bases to trimming and J lost 6 bases; unmatched junction nucleotides: 7. CDR1 and CDR2 from the germline V gene are MNHEY and SVGEGT. CDR3 sequence: CASSRDRGEGQPQHF. CDR3 nucleotide sequence: TGTGCCAGCAGTCGGGACAGGGGCGAAGGTCAGCCCCAGCATTTT.

The CDR3, as DNA: TGTGCCAGCAGCCGGGGAGGAGAGAGCTACGAGCAGTACTTC. Its translation is CASSRGGESYEQYF. This rearrangement joins TRBV3-1 to TRBJ2-7, with D maybe TRBD2 (6 bases). Germline V gene sequence: CDR1 LGHDT, CDR2 YNNKEL (reference sequence). This CDR3 has 14 residues. V lost 4 bases, J lost 3 bases, and 13 bases lay in between.